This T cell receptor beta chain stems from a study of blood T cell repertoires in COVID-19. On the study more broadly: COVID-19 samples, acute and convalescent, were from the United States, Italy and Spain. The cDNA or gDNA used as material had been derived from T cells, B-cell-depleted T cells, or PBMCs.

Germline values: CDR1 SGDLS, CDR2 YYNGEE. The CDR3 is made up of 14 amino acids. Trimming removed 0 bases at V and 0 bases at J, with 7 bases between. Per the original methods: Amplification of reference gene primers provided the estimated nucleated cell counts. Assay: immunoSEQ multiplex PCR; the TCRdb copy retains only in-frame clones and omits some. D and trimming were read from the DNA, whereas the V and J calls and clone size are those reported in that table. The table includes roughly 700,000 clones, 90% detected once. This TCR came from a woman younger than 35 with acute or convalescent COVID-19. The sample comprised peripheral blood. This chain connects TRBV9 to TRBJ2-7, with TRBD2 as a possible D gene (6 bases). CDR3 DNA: TGTGCCAGCAGCGTAGAGGACTACTCCTACGAGCAGTACTTC. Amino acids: CASSVEDYSYEQYF. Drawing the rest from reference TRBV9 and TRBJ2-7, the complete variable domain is DSGVTQTPKHLITATGQRVTLRCSPRSGDLSVYWYQQSLDQGLQFLIQYYNGEERAKGNILERFSAQQFPDLHSELNLSSLELGDSALYFCASSVEDYSYEQYFGPGTRLTVT.